The 13 T cell receptor beta chains listed next were all sequenced from one sample in a study of regulatory T cells in long-lasting Graves disease. Time point indicated: newly diagnosed GD, antithyroid drugs for less than 3 months. Scientists built the TCR library using RNA that was extracted from PBMCs. Arm-PCR of CDR3 regions with iRepertoire HTBI primers generated TCR beta libraries. TCRdb recomputed calls from the multiplex PCR reads with MiXCR, one row per CDR3 protein. Here the sample spans hundreds of thousands of distinct CDR3 sequences, approximately 15% being singletons. The same data also went into a second study, on T cells in Graves' hyperthyroidism and ophthalmopathy.

The source material was peripheral blood mononuclear cells (PBMCs), sampled at new diagnosis, from a patient treated with antithyroid drugs. Receptors were obtained from a woman in her thirties with Graves disease.

The CDR3 sequence: CASSPVTGGKSYGYTF. CDR3 in DNA: TGTGCCAGCAGTCCAGTCACAGGGGGGAAGAGCTATGGCTACACCTTC. V is TRBV28 and J is TRBJ1-2, with TRBD1 identical over 8 bases. Germline V gene data show CDR1 as MDHEN and CDR2 as SYDVKM. V trimming: 5 bases; J trimming: 4 bases; junction bases outside the gene matches: 12. The CDR3 has 16 residues.

The chain uses TRBV27 and TRBJ1-2; no clear D gene. Per germline, CDR1 MNHEY and CDR2 SMNVEV (reference sequence). The V end lost 7 bases, the J end lost 8 bases, and 14 bases lay between the germline ends. The CDR3 is 12 amino acids. The CDR3 here is CASTSGRSGYTF. CDR3 sequence (DNA): TGTGCCAGCACTTCCGGGAGATCCGGCTACACCTTC.

Concerning this clonotype: One end of the junction does not line up with germline, which may come from a read error. The genes are TRBV7-7 and TRBJ2-5; D possibly corresponds to TRBD1 (6 bases). The CDR3 spans 17 residues. Germline CDR1 reads SSHAT; CDR2 reads FNYEAQ (reference sequence). The CDR3 sequence: CASSLDSGAGVQETQYF. The CDR3 bases are TGTGCTAGCAGCTTAGATTCCGGGGCAGGGGTCCAAGAGACCCAGTACTTC.

Ten or more counts support this clonotype. The V gene is TRBV27, the J gene TRBJ1-5; D is perhaps TRBD1 (6 bases). Germline CDR1 MNHEY, CDR2 SMNVEV (reference sequence). V lost 7 bases, J lost 6 bases, and 22 bases lay in between. The CDR3 consists of 16 residues. CDR3: CASKLIGAGAGQPQHF. CDR3 in DNA: TGTGCCAGCAAACTCATAGGTGCAGGGGCCGGTCAGCCCCAGCATTTT.

As for this clonotype: This may be a read error: a much more frequent sequence differs by one nucleotide. V usage is TRBV6-1 and J usage is TRBJ2-1, with 8 bases fitting TRBD2. This CDR3 is built from 15 residues. CDR1 is MNHNS and CDR2 is SASEGT in the germline V gene. CDR3 protein: CTSRTGTRAYNEQFF. The DNA for the CDR3 is TGTACCAGCAGAACCGGGACTAGGGCCTACAATGAGCAGTTCTTC.

V gene TRBV10-3 combines with J gene TRBJ2-7, with a possible D match to TRBD1 (6 bases). Germline CDR1 is ENHRY and CDR2 is SYGVKD. Trimming took 7 bases from V and 0 from J, leaving 13 bases between them. The CDR3 runs 14 residues. The CDR3 bases are TGTGCCATCACTGGGACACCGAGCTCCTACGAGCAGTACTTC. Its protein is CAITGTPSSYEQYF.

The chain is built from TRBV6-1 and TRBJ1-1; D is perhaps TRBD1 (6 bases). Germline CDR1 MNHNS, CDR2 SASEGT. This CDR3 has 16 residues. The ends were cut back, 5 bases at V and 0 bases at J, with 16 bases in the middle. The CDR3 DNA sequence: TGTGCCAGCAGTCAACAGGGTTTTAGAGTGAACACTGAAGCTTTCTTT. As protein: CASSQQGFRVNTEAFF.

This clonotype was counted ten times or more. The V gene is TRBV5-5, the J gene TRBJ2-1; TRBD1 agrees at 9 bases. V lost 2 bases, J lost 6 bases, and 3 bases stayed unmatched. Germline lookup yields CDR1 SGHKS and CDR2 YYEKEE (reference sequence). The CDR3 is made up of 14 amino acids. The CDR3: CASSFGQGRNEQFF. The CDR3 DNA follows: TGTGCCAGCAGCTTCGGACAGGGGCGCAATGAGCAGTTCTTC. The variable domain in full, completed from reference TRBV5-5 and TRBJ2-1, reads DAGVTQSPTHLIKTRGQQVTLRCSPISGHKSVSWYQQVLGQGPQFIFQYYEKEERGRGNFPDRFSARQFPNYSSELNVNALLLGDSALYLCASSFGQGRNEQFFGPGTRLTVL.

This clonotype was seen ten or more times. This chain links TRBV11-3 with TRBJ2-3, with a possible D match to TRBD2 (6 bases). The CDR3 sequence is 17 residues long. Germline V gene lookup returns CDR1 SGHNT and CDR2 YENEEA. V lost 5 bases and J lost 2, with 20 bases in between. The CDR3 DNA sequence: TGTGCCAGCAGCGAAGCAAACTCGGGACTGCCCACAGATACGCAGTATTTT. Protein sequence: CASSEANSGLPTDTQYF. Complete variable domain (other parts from reference TRBV11-3 and TRBJ2-3): EAGVVQSPRYKIIEKKQPVAFWCNPISGHNTLYWYLQNLGQGPELLIRYENEEAVDDSQLPKDRFSAERLKGVDSTLKIQPAELGDSAVYLCASSEANSGLPTDTQYFGPGTRLTVL.

There are many counts of this clonotype. The rearrangement links TRBV20-1 to TRBJ2-7; 8 bases align to TRBD2. CDR3 length: 12 amino acids. V was clipped by 2 bases and J by 6 bases; unmatched bases: 3. The germline V gene has CDR1 DFQATT and CDR2 SNEGSKA (reference sequence). This chain's CDR3 is CSARRAGGEQYF. The CDR3 DNA sequence: TGCAGTGCTAGACGGGCGGGGGGCGAGCAGTACTTC.

This clonotype was found a few times. The V gene is TRBV11-2, the J gene TRBJ1-1, with 8 positions matching TRBD1. Germline loops: CDR1 SGHAT, CDR2 FQNNGV. V lost 8 bases, J lost 6 bases, and 14 bases stayed unmatched. This CDR3 has 15 amino acids. The CDR3 nucleotides are TGTGCCAGCTCCGCCCCGACAGGGGAGGGTTCTGAAGCTTTCTTT. Its protein product is CASSAPTGEGSEAFF. Combining the CDR3 with reference TRBV11-2 and TRBJ1-1 gives the whole variable domain EAGVAQSPRYKIIEKRQSVAFWCNPISGHATLYWYQQILGQGPKLLIQFQNNGVVDDSQLPKDRFSAERLKGVDSTLKIQPAKLEDSAVYLCASSAPTGEGSEAFFGQGTRLTVV.

V usage is TRBV11-2 and J usage is TRBJ2-2; 9 bases agree with TRBD2. Germline CDR1 is SGHAT and CDR2 is FQNNGV. Trimming took 5 bases from V and 1 from J; bases not matched to a gene: 8. The CDR3 is 17 amino acids. CDR3: CASSPRGAGGNTGELFF. Here the CDR3 DNA reads TGTGCCAGCAGCCCCCGGGGAGCGGGAGGGAACACCGGGGAGCTGTTTTTT.

The rearrangement links TRBV20-1 to TRBJ2-1; 7 positions agree with TRBD1. Looked up from germline, CDR1 is DFQATT and CDR2 is SNEGSKA (reference sequence). The CDR3 extends over 15 amino acids. V shed 6 bases, J shed 2 bases, and the junction held 10 bases outside the gene matches. The chain's CDR3 is CSAPTPGTAYNEQFF. CDR3 nucleotide sequence: TGCAGTGCCCCCACTCCCGGGACAGCCTACAATGAGCAGTTCTTC.